This TCR beta chain derives from a study of CD8+CD57+ T cells in acquired aplastic anemia. Study context: The average for DNA from sorted CD4+ and CD8+ cells was 3.2 ug. Healthy CD8+ samples averaged about 11.0 million reads.

V shed 6 bases and J 0 bases; nucleotides not matched to a gene: 10. Germline CDR1 SNHLY, CDR2 FYNNEI. The CDR3 has 17 residues. Genomic DNA provided the template from which TCR beta VDJ and CDR3 profiles were obtained. TCRdb called the reads again in MiXCR, with one record for every CDR3 protein. Among 200,000 to 250,000 distinct CDR3 sequences, approximately 60% were seen once, and the ten largest hold about 29%. This TCR was recovered from a human donor in good health. The chain combines TRBV2 with TRBJ1-1; 10 bases are a match to TRBD1. Sequenced sample: sorted CD4+, CD8+, or CD8+CD57+ T cells (not recorded which) from PBMCs. The CDR3 spells CASSWETGTGVNTEAFF. The CDR3 DNA reads TGTGCCAGCAGCTGGGAAACCGGGACAGGGGTGAACACTGAAGCTTTCTTT.